The rows below give T cell receptor beta chains drawn from one sample of a study of patients and donors after allogeneic stem cell transplantation. TCRdb processed the RT-PCR reads anew with MiXCR; each CDR3 protein has one entry. The data contain about 160,000 distinct CDR3 sequences, roughly two fifths of them singletons. The sample consisted of blood, either unsorted or a sorted T cell fraction (not recorded which). Every receptor here comes from a human donor who was either an allogeneic HSCT recipient or a stem cell or donor lymphocyte infusion donor (not recorded which). It is not recorded whose cells these are; they may come from a transplant donor. Each CDR3 is given with its conserved first and last residue. The D gene is left open where the match is weak. The size of a clone is reported for some rows only, either as once, few or many, or as a class for expanded clones.

abundance: NA
v_gene: TRBV12-3/TRBV12-4
d_gene: NA
j_gene: TRBJ1-3
CDR3aa: CASSYPGNTIYF
CDR3nt: TGTGCCAGCAGTTACCCCGGAAACACCATATATTTT

abundance: NA
v_gene: TRBV9
d_gene: TRBD1
j_gene: TRBJ2-2
CDR3aa: CASSVHRGDTGELFF
CDR3nt: TGTGCCAGCAGCGTCCACAGGGGGGACACCGGGGAGCTGTTTTTT

abundance: few
v_gene: TRBV12-3/TRBV12-4
d_gene: NA
j_gene: TRBJ1-6
CDR3aa: CASRSGPKGRNSPLHF
CDR3nt: TGTGCCAGCAGATCCGGGCCCAAAGGGCGTAATTCACCCCTCCACTTT

abundance: NA
v_gene: TRBV29-1
d_gene: TRBD2
j_gene: TRBJ2-1
CDR3aa: CSSGGAPYNEQFF
CDR3nt: TGCAGCTCCGGGGGGGCCCCCTACAATGAGCAGTTCTTC

abundance: NA
v_gene: TRBV28
d_gene: NA
j_gene: TRBJ2-3
CDR3aa: CASSLSRFTTQYF
CDR3nt: TGTGCCAGCAGTTTATCTCGGTTTACTACGCAGTATTTT

abundance: NA
v_gene: TRBV15
d_gene: TRBD1
j_gene: TRBJ1-6
CDR3aa: CATSRTGGSYNSPLHF
CDR3nt: TGTGCCACCAGCAGAACAGGGGGCTCCTATAATTCACCCCTCCACTTT

abundance: few
v_gene: TRBV12-3/TRBV12-4
d_gene: TRBD1
j_gene: TRBJ1-5
CDR3aa: CASKAGTGNQPQHF
CDR3nt: TGTGCCAGCAAAGCCGGGACAGGGAATCAGCCCCAGCATTTT

abundance: NA
v_gene: TRBV12-3/TRBV12-4
d_gene: NA
j_gene: TRBJ1-4
CDR3aa: CASSYEVLELFF
CDR3nt: TGTGCCAGCAGTTACGAGGTTTTGGAACTGTTTTTT

abundance: few
v_gene: TRBV27
d_gene: TRBD1
j_gene: TRBJ1-4
CDR3aa: CASRQGANGEKLFF
CDR3nt: TGTGCCAGTCGGCAGGGGGCAAATGGTGAAAAACTGTTTTTT

abundance: NA
v_gene: TRBV12-3/TRBV12-4
d_gene: TRBD2
j_gene: TRBJ2-5
CDR3aa: CASTPGLAGEGETQYF
CDR3nt: TGTGCCAGCACCCCCGGTTTAGCGGGGGAAGGAGAGACCCAGTACTTC

abundance: few
v_gene: TRBV27
d_gene: NA
j_gene: TRBJ1-5
CDR3aa: CASSWAGMEQPQHF
CDR3nt: TGTGCCAGCAGCTGGGCCGGTATGGAACAGCCCCAGCATTTT

abundance: NA
v_gene: TRBV27
d_gene: NA
j_gene: TRBJ2-2
CDR3aa: CASSSTGAGELFF
CDR3nt: TGTGCCAGCAGCTCGACAGGCGCCGGGGAGCTGTTTTTT

abundance: few
v_gene: TRBV5-4
d_gene: NA
j_gene: TRBJ2-2
CDR3aa: CASNGTTGELFF
CDR3nt: TGTGCCAGCAACGGGACTACCGGGGAGCTGTTTTTT

abundance: few
v_gene: TRBV7-9
d_gene: NA
j_gene: TRBJ2-3
CDR3aa: CASSFGRTWDTQYF
CDR3nt: TGTGCCAGCAGCTTTGGCAGGACCTGGGATACGCAGTATTTT

abundance: many
v_gene: TRBV27
d_gene: NA
j_gene: TRBJ1-5
CDR3aa: CASSPGSNQPQHF
CDR3nt: TGTGCCAGCAGTCCGGGCAGCAATCAGCCCCAGCATTTT

abundance: NA
v_gene: TRBV7-6
d_gene: NA
j_gene: TRBJ1-3
CDR3aa: CASSLDSGSGNTIYF
CDR3nt: TGTGCCAGCAGCCTAGACTCTGGATCTGGAAACACCATATATTTT

abundance: NA
v_gene: TRBV2
d_gene: NA
j_gene: TRBJ2-3
CDR3aa: CASSSRGSRFRTDTQYF
CDR3nt: TGTGCCAGCAGTTCTAGGGGATCGAGATTTCGCACAGATACGCAGTATTTT

abundance: few
v_gene: TRBV7-2
d_gene: TRBD1
j_gene: TRBJ1-2
CDR3aa: CASSFGTGVDGYTF
CDR3nt: TGTGCCAGCAGCTTCGGGACAGGGGTTGATGGCTACACCTTC

abundance: few
v_gene: TRBV20-1
d_gene: TRBD2
j_gene: TRBJ2-1
CDR3aa: CSASLGGIASYNEQFF
CDR3nt: TGCAGTGCTAGCCTGGGGGGGATAGCCTCCTACAATGAGCAGTTCTTC

abundance: NA
v_gene: TRBV20-1
d_gene: NA
j_gene: TRBJ2-3
CDR3aa: CSATPARVSGDTQYF
CDR3nt: TGCAGTGCTACCCCGGCCAGGGTCTCGGGAGATACGCAGTATTTT

abundance: NA
v_gene: TRBV12-3/TRBV12-4
d_gene: TRBD1
j_gene: TRBJ1-5
CDR3aa: CAARTGRIGNQPQHF
CDR3nt: TGTGCCGCGCGGACAGGGCGGATTGGCAATCAGCCCCAGCATTTT

abundance: NA
v_gene: TRBV7-8
d_gene: NA
j_gene: TRBJ2-3
CDR3aa: CASSLVVGTSTDTQYF
CDR3nt: TGTGCCAGCAGCTTAGTAGTAGGGACTAGCACAGATACGCAGTATTTT

abundance: NA
v_gene: TRBV12-3/TRBV12-4
d_gene: NA
j_gene: TRBJ2-3
CDR3aa: CASSFGGLEADTQYF
CDR3nt: TGTGCCAGCAGTTTTGGAGGCCTCGAGGCAGATACGCAGTATTTT

abundance: NA
v_gene: TRBV6-5
d_gene: NA
j_gene: TRBJ2-2
CDR3aa: CASSRKNTGELFF
CDR3nt: TGTGCCAGCAGTCGAAAGAACACCGGGGAGCTGTTTTTT

abundance: few
v_gene: TRBV6-2/TRBV6-3
d_gene: TRBD1
j_gene: TRBJ2-7
CDR3aa: CASSRDRTYEQYF
CDR3nt: TGTGCCAGCAGTCGGGACAGGACTTACGAGCAGTACTTC

abundance: NA
v_gene: TRBV6-5
d_gene: TRBD1
j_gene: TRBJ1-5
CDR3aa: CASSSLDRGSGNQPQHF
CDR3nt: TGTGCCAGCAGTTCATTAGACAGGGGATCCGGCAATCAGCCCCAGCATTTT

abundance: few
v_gene: TRBV24-1
d_gene: NA
j_gene: TRBJ2-1
CDR3aa: CATSVTDRHGEQFF
CDR3nt: TGTGCCACCAGTGTCACGGACCGTCATGGGGAGCAGTTCTTC

abundance: many
v_gene: TRBV18
d_gene: NA
j_gene: TRBJ1-1
CDR3aa: CASSPKGPAGGTEAFF
CDR3nt: TGTGCCAGCTCACCGAAAGGACCCGCGGGCGGGACTGAAGCTTTCTTT

abundance: NA
v_gene: TRBV9
d_gene: NA
j_gene: TRBJ2-2
CDR3aa: CASSVALSGELFF
CDR3nt: TGTGCCAGCAGCGTAGCCCTTTCCGGGGAGCTGTTTTTT

abundance: NA
v_gene: TRBV12-3/TRBV12-4
d_gene: NA
j_gene: TRBJ1-2
CDR3aa: CASSHPGSYGYTF
CDR3nt: TGTGCCAGCAGCCACCCGGGATCGTATGGCTACACCTTC

abundance: NA
v_gene: TRBV5-1
d_gene: TRBD2
j_gene: TRBJ2-1
CDR3aa: CASKAGGYNEQFF
CDR3nt: TGCGCCAGCAAAGCGGGGGGATACAATGAGCAGTTCTTC

abundance: NA
v_gene: TRBV6-5
d_gene: NA
j_gene: TRBJ1-2
CDR3aa: CASIKIVYTF
CDR3nt: TGTGCCAGCATAAAAATTGTCTACACCTTC

abundance: NA
v_gene: TRBV28
d_gene: NA
j_gene: TRBJ2-3
CDR3aa: CASRLDTLSSSTDTQYF
CDR3nt: TGTGCCAGCAGGCTGGACACTCTATCCTCTAGCACAGATACGCAGTATTTT

abundance: few
v_gene: TRBV14
d_gene: TRBD1
j_gene: TRBJ2-1
CDR3aa: CASSQELRDRGTFYNEQFF
CDR3nt: TGTGCCAGCAGCCAAGAATTGCGGGACAGGGGGACTTTCTACAATGAGCAGTTCTTC

abundance: few
v_gene: TRBV10-3
d_gene: TRBD2
j_gene: TRBJ2-1
CDR3aa: CAISATSGGVDEQFF
CDR3nt: TGTGCCATCAGTGCGACTAGCGGGGGGGTTGATGAGCAGTTCTTC

abundance: few
v_gene: TRBV20-1
d_gene: NA
j_gene: TRBJ1-4
CDR3aa: CSARGGKWEKLFF
CDR3nt: TGCAGTGCTAGGGGGGGCAAATGGGAAAAACTGTTTTTT

abundance: NA
v_gene: TRBV10-3
d_gene: NA
j_gene: TRBJ1-1
CDR3aa: CAISGLSGVMTEAFF
CDR3nt: TGTGCCATCAGTGGTTTGTCGGGGGTTATGACTGAAGCTTTCTTT

abundance: NA
v_gene: TRBV10-3
d_gene: NA
j_gene: TRBJ2-3
CDR3aa: CAISVSDTQYF
CDR3nt: TGTGCCATCAGTGTCTCAGATACGCAGTATTTT

abundance: NA
v_gene: TRBV12-3/TRBV12-4
d_gene: NA
j_gene: TRBJ1-2
CDR3aa: CASSLVAGPPVNYGYTF
CDR3nt: TGTGCCAGCAGTTTAGTGGCAGGTCCTCCAGTTAACTATGGCTACACCTTC

abundance: few
v_gene: TRBV15
d_gene: NA
j_gene: TRBJ1-6
CDR3aa: CATSRDPPVYNSPLHF
CDR3nt: TGTGCCACCAGCAGAGATCCCCCGGTCTATAATTCACCCCTCCACTTT

abundance: NA
v_gene: TRBV12-3/TRBV12-4
d_gene: NA
j_gene: TRBJ1-5
CDR3aa: CASSLSRGSNQPQHF
CDR3nt: TGTGCCAGCAGTTTATCAAGGGGCAGCAATCAGCCCCAGCATTTT